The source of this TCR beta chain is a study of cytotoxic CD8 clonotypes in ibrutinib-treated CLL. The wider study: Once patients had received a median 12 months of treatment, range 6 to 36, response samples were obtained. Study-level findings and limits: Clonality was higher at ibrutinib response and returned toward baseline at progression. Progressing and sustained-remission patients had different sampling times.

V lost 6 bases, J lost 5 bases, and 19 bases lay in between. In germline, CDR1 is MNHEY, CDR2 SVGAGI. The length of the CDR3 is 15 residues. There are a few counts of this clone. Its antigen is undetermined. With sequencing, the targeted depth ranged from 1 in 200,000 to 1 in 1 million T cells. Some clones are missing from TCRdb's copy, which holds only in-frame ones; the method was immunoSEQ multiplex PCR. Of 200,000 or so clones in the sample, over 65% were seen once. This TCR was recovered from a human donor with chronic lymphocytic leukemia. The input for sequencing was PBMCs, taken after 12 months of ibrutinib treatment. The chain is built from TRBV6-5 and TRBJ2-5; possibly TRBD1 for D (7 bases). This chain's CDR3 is CASSLGQEGYETQYF. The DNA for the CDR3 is TGTGCCAGCAGCCTCGGACAGGAGGGGTATGAGACCCAGTACTTC.